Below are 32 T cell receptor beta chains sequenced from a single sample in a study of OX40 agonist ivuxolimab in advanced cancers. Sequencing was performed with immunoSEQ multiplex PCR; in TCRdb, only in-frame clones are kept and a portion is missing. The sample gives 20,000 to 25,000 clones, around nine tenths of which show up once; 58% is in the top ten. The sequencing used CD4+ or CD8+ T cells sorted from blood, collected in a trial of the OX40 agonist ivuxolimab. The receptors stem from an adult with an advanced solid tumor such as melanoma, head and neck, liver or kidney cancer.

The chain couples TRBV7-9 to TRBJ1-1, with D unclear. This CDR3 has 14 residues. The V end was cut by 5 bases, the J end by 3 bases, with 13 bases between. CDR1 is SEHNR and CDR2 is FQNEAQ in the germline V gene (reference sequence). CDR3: CASSRTEKDTEAFF. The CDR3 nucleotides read TGTGCCAGCAGCAGGACGGAGAAGGACACTGAAGCTTTCTTT.

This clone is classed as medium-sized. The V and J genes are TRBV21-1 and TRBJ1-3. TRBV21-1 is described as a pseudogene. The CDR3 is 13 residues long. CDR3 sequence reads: CASSKASGNTIYF. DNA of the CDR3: TGTGCCAGCAGCAAAGCATCTGGAAACACCATATATTTT.

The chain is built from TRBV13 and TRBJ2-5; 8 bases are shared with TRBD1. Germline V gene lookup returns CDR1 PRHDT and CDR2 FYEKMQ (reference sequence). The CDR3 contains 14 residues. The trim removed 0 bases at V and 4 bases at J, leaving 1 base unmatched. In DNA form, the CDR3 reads TGTGCCAGCAGCTTAGGACAGGGGGGAGAGACCCAGTACTTC. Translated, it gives CASSLGQGGETQYF. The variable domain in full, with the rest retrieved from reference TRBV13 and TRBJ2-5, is AAGVIQSPRHLIKEKRETATLKCYPIPRHDTVYWYQQGPGQDPQFLISFYEKMQSDKGSIPDRFSAQQFSDYHSELNMSSLELGDSALYFCASSLGQGGETQYFGPGTRLLVL.

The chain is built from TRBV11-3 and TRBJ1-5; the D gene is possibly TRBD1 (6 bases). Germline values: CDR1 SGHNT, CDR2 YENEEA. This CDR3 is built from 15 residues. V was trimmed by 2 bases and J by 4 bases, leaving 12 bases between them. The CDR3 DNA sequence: TGTGCCAGCAGCTTATCAACAGGGACTAATCAGCCCCAGCATTTT. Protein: CASSLSTGTNQPQHF. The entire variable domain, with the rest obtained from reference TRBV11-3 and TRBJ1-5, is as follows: EAGVVQSPRYKIIEKKQPVAFWCNPISGHNTLYWYLQNLGQGPELLIRYENEEAVDDSQLPKDRFSAERLKGVDSTLKIQPAELGDSAVYLCASSLSTGTNQPQHFGDGTRLSIL.

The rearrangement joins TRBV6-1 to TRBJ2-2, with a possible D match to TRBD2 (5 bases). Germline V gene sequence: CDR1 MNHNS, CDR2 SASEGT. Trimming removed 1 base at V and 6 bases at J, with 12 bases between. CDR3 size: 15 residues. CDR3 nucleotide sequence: TGTGCCAGCAGTGAAGGCCCGGGGAGCCCCGGGGAGCTGTTTTTT. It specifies CASSEGPGSPGELFF.

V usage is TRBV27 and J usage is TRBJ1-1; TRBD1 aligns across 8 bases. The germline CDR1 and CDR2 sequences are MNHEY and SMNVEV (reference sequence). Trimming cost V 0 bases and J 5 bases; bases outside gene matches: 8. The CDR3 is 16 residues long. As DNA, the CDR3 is TGTGCCAGCAGTTTATCTCAGGGGGCCGTGGGGACTGAAGCTTTCTTT. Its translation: CASSLSQGAVGTEAFF.

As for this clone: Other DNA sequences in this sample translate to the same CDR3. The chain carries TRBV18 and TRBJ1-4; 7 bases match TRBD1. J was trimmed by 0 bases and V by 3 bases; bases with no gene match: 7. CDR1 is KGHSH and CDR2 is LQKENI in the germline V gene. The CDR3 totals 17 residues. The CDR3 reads CASSPWDRQTTNEKLFF. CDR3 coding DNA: TGTGCCAGCTCACCGTGGGACAGACAAACAACTAATGAAAAACTGTTTTTT.

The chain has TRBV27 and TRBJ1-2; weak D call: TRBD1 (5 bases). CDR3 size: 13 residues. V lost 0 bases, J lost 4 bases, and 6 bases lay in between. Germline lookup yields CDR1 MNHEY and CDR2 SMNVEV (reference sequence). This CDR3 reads CASSLSTAYGYTF. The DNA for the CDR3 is TGTGCCAGCAGTTTATCGACAGCCTATGGCTACACCTTC.

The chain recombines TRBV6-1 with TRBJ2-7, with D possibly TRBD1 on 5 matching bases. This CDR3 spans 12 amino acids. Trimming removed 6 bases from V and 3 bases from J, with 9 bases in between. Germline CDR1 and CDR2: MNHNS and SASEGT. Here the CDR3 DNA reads TGTGCCAGCAGGGGGCTTAGCTACGAGCAGTACTTC. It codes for CASRGLSYEQYF.

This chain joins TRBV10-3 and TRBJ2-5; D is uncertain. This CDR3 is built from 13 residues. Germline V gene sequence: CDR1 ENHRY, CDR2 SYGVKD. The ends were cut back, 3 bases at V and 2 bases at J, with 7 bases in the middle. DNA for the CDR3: TGTGCCATCAGTGAAACGGATCAAGAGACCCAGTACTTC. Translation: CAISETDQETQYF.

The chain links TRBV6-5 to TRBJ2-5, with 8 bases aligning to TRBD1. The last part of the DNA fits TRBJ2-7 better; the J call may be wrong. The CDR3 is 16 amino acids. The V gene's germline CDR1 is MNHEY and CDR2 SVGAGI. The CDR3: CASSYHTRQGPYEQYF. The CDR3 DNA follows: TGTGCCAGCAGTTACCACACACGACAGGGGCCCTACGAGCAGTACTTC.

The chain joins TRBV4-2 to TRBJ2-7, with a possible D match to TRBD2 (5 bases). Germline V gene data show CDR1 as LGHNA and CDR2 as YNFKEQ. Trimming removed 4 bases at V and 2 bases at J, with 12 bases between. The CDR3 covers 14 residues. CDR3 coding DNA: TGTGCCAGCAGCCCCTCCGGGGTCCCCTACGAGCAGTACTTC. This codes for CASSPSGVPYEQYF.

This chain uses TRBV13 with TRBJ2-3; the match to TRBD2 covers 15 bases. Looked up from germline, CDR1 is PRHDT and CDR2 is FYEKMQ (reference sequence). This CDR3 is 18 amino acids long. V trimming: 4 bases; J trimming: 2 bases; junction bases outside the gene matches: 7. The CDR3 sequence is CASSSGTSGGTYTDTQYF. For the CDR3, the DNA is TGTGCCAGCAGCTCCGGGACTAGCGGGGGGACCTACACAGATACGCAGTATTTT.

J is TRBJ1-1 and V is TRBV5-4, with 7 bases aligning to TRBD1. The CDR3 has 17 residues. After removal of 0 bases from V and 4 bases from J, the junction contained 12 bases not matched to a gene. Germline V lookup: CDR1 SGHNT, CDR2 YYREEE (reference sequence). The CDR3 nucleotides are TGTGCCAGCAGCTTGGGAGGGGACAGATTAACTATCACTGAAGCTTTCTTT. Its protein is CASSLGGDRLTITEAFF.

CDR3: CASSQKGISGANVLTF. Here the CDR3 DNA reads TGCGCCAGCAGCCAAAAAGGAATCTCTGGGGCCAACGTCCTGACTTTC. The V gene is TRBV4-1, the J gene TRBJ2-6, with D hard to call. The CDR3 has 16 residues. V was clipped by 2 bases and J by 0 bases, with 8 bases between them. Germline V gives CDR1 MGHRA, CDR2 YSYEKL.

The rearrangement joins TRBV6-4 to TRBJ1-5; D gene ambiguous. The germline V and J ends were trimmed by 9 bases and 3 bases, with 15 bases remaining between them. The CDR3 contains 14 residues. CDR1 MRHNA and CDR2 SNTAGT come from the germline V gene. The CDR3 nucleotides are TGTGCCAGGACCAACAGTCCCCACAATCAGCCCCAGCATTTT. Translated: CARTNSPHNQPQHF.

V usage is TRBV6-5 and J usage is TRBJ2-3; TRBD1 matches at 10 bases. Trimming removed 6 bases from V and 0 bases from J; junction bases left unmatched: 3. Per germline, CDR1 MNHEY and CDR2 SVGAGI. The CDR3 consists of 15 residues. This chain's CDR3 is CASRVGQGSTDTQYF. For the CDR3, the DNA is TGTGCCAGCAGGGTGGGACAGGGGAGCACAGATACGCAGTATTTT.

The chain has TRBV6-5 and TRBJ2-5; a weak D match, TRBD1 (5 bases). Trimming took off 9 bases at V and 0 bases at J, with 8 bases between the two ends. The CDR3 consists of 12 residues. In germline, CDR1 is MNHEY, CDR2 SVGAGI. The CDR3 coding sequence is TGTGCCAGTAGGGGTAACCAAGAGACCCAGTACTTC. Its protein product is CASRGNQETQYF.

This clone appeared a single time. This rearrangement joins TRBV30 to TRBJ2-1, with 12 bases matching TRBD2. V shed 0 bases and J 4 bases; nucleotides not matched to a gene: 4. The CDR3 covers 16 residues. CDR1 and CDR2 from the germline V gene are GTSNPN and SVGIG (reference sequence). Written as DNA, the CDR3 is TGTGCCTGGAGTGTAGGACTAGCGGGGCCGTACAATGAGCAGTTCTTC. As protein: CAWSVGLAGPYNEQFF.

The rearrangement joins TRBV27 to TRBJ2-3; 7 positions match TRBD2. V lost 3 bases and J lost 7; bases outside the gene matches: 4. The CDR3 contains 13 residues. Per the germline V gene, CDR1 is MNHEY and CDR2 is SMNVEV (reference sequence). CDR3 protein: CASSFGTKNTQYF. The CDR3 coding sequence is TGTGCCAGCAGTTTTGGGACTAAAAATACGCAGTATTTT.

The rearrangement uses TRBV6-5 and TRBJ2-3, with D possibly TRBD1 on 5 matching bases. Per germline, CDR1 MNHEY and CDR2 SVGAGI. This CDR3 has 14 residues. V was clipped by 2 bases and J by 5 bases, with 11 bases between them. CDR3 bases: TGTGCCAGCAGTTACGAGGACACGCAAGATACGCAGTATTTT. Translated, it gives CASSYEDTQDTQYF.

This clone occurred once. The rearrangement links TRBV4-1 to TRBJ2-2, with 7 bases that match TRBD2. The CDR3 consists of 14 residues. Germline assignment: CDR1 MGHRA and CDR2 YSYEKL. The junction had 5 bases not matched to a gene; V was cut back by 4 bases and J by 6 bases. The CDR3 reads CASSPGLESGELFF. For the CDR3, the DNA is TGCGCCAGCAGCCCCGGACTAGAATCCGGGGAGCTGTTTTTT.

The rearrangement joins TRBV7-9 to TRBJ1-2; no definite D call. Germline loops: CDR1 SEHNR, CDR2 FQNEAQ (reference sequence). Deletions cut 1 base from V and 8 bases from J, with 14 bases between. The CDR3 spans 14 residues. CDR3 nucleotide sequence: TGTGCCAGCAGCTTAGTCGGGTTAAGCGGCGGCTACACCTTC. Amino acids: CASSLVGLSGGYTF.

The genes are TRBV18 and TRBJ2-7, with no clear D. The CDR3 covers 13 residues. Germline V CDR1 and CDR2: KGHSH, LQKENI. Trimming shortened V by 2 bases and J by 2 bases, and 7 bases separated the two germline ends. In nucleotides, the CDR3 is TGTGCCAGCTCACCAGCTGGTGCCTACGAGCAGTACTTC. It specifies CASSPAGAYEQYF.

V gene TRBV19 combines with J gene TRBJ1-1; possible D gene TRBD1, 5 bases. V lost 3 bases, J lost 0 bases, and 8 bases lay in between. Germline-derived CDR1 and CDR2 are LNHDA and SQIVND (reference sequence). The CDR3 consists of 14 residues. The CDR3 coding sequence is TGTGCCAGTAGTATTGGACAACTGAACACTGAAGCTTTCTTT. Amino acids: CASSIGQLNTEAFF.

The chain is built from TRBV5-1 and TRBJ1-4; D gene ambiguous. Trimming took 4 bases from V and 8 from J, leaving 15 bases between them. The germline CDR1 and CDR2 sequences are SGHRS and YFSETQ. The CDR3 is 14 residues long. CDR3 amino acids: CASSQEGLGEKLFF. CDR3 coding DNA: TGCGCCAGCAGCCAGGAAGGGCTGGGGGAAAAACTGTTTTTT. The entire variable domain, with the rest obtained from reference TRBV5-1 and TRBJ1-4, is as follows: KAGVTQTPRYLIKTRGQQVTLSCSPISGHRSVSWYQQTPGQGLQFLFEYFSETQRNKGNFPGRFSGRQFSNSRSEMNVSTLELGDSALYLCASSQEGLGEKLFFGSGTQLSVL.

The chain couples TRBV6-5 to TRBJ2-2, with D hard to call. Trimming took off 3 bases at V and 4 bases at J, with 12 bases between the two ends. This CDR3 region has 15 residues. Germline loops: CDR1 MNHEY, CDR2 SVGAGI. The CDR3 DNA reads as TGTGCCAGCAGTTATGATCCGGGCGGCACCGGGGAGCTGTTTTTT. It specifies CASSYDPGGTGELFF.

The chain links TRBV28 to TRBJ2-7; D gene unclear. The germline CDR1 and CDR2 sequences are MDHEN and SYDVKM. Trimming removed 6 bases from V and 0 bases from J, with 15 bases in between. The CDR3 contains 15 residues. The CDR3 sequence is CASSTPTTSSYEQYF. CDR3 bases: TGTGCCAGCAGCACACCGACGACGAGCTCCTACGAGCAGTACTTC.

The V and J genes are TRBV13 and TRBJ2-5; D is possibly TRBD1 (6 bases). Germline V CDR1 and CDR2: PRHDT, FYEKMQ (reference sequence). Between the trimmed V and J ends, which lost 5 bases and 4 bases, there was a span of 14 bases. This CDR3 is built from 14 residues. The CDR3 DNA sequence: TGTGCCAGCAGCCCCCCGGGACAAATAGAGACCCAGTACTTC. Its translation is CASSPPGQIETQYF.

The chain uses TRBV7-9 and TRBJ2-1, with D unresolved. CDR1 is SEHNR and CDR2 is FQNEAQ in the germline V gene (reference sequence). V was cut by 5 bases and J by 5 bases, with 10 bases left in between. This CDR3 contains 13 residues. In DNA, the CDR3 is TGTGCCAGCAGCCCCTGGTTGGACAATGAGCAGTTCTTC. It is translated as CASSPWLDNEQFF.

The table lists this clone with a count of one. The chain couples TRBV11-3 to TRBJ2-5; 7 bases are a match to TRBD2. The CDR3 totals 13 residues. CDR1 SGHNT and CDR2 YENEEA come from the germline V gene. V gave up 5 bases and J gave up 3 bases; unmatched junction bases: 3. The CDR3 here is CASSLSGEETQYF. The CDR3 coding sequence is TGTGCCAGCAGCCTAAGCGGGGAAGAGACCCAGTACTTC.

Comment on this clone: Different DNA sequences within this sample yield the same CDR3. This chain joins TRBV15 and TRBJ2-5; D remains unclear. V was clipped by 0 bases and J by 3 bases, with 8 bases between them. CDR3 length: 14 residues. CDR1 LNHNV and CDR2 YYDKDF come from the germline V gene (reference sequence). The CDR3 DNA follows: TGTGCCACCAGCAGAGATGGTACCGAAGAGACCCAGTACTTC. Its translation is CATSRDGTEETQYF.